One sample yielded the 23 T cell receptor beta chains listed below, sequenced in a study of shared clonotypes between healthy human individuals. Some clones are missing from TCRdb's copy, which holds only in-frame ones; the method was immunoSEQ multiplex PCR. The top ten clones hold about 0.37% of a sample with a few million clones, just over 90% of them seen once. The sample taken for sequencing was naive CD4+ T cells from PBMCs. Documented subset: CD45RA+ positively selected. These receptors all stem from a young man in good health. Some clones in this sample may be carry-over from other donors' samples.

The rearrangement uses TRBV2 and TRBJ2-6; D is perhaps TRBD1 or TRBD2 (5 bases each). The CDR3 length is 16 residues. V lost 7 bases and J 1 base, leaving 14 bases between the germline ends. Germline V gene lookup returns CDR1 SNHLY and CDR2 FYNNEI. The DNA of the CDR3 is TGTGCCAGCACCACCGGGACCGTGTCTGGGGCCAACGTCCTGACTTTC. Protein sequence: CASTTGTVSGANVLTF.

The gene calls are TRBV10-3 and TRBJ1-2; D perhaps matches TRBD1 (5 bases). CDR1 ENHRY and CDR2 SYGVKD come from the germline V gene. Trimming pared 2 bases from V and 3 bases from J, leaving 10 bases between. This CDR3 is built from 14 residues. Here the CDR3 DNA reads TGTGCCATCAGTGAGGCTCAGGGATACTATGGCTACACCTTC. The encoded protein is CAISEAQGYYGYTF.

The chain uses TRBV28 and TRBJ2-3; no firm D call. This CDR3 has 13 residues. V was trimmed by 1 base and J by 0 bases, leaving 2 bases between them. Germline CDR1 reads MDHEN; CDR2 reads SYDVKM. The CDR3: CASSLLSTDTQYF. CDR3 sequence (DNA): TGTGCCAGCAGTTTATTGAGCACAGATACGCAGTATTTT.

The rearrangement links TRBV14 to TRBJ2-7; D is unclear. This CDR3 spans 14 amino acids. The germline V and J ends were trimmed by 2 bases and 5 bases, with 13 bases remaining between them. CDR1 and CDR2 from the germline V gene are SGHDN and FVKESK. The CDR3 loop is CASSQIGVLHEQYF. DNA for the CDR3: TGTGCCAGCAGCCAAATAGGCGTCCTCCACGAGCAGTACTTC.

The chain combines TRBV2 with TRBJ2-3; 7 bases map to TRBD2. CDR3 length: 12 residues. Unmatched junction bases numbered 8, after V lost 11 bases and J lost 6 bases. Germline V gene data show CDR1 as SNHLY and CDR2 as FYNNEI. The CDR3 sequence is CAGSGFVDTQYF. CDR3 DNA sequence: TGTGCCGGTAGCGGGTTTGTGGATACGCAGTATTTT.

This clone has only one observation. CDR3 region: CASSIQDGAYYGYTF. CDR3 bases: TGTGCCAGTAGTATCCAGGACGGAGCCTACTATGGCTACACCTTC. This chain connects TRBV19 to TRBJ1-2; D not resolved. The CDR3 consists of 15 residues. The V end was cut by 3 bases, the J end by 3 bases, with 14 bases between. Germline V gene lookup returns CDR1 LNHDA and CDR2 SQIVND (reference sequence).

The CDR3 spells CASGTNPRPDTQYF. The CDR3 DNA reads as TGTGCCAGCGGTACTAACCCTCGCCCAGATACGCAGTATTTT. The V gene is TRBV28, the J gene TRBJ2-3; D ambiguous. V was cut by 8 bases and J by 4 bases, with 16 bases left in between. Germline V gene sequence: CDR1 MDHEN, CDR2 SYDVKM. This CDR3 spans 14 amino acids.

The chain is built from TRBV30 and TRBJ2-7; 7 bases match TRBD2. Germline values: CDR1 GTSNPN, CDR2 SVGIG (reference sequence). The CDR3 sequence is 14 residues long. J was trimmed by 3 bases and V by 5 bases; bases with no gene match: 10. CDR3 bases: TGTGCCTGGGCCTTGGGGGGGAGGCACTACGAGCAGTACTTC. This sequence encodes CAWALGGRHYEQYF. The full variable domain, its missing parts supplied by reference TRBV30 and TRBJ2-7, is SQTIHQWPATLVQPVGSPLSLECTVEGTSNPNLYWYRQAAGRGLQLLFYSVGIGQISSEVPQNLSASRPQDRQFILSSKKLLLSDSGFYLCAWALGGRHYEQYFGPGTRLTVT.

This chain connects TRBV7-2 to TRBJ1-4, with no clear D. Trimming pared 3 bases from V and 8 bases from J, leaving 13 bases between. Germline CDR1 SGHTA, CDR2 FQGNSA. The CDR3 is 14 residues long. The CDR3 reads CASSLGGSQEKLFF. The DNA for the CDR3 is TGTGCCAGCAGCTTGGGAGGAAGTCAGGAAAAACTGTTTTTT.

CDR3 DNA sequence: TGTGCCAGCAGCCAACGAGATGTCCCGGGAGGGCCCCACAATGAGCAGTTCTTC. Its protein is CASSQRDVPGGPHNEQFF. This sequence joins TRBV4-2 and TRBJ2-1; 8 nucleotides match TRBD2. Germline assignment: CDR1 LGHNA and CDR2 YNFKEQ. CDR3 length: 18 amino acids. J lost 5 bases, V lost 2 bases, and 14 bases had no gene match.

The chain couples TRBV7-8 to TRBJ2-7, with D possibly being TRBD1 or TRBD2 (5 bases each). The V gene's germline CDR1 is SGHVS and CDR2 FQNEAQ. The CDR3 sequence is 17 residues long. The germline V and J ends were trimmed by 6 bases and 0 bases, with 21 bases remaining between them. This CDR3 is CASRSGSRGDTSYEQYF. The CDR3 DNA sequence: TGTGCCAGCAGGAGCGGATCGAGGGGCGATACCTCCTACGAGCAGTACTTC.

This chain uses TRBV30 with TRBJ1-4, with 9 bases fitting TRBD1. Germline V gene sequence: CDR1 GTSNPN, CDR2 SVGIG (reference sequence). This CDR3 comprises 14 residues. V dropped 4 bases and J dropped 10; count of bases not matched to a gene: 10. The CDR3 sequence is CAWNLGQGDSKLFF. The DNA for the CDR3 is TGTGCCTGGAACCTGGGACAGGGAGACTCAAAACTGTTTTTT.

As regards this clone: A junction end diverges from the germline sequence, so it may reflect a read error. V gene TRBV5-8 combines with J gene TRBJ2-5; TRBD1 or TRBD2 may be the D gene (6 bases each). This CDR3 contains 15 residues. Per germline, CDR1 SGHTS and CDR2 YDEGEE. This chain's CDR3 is CASSWGATIQEAQYF. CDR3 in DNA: TGTGCCAGCAGCTGGGGGGCTACAATCCAAGAGGCCCAGTACTTC.

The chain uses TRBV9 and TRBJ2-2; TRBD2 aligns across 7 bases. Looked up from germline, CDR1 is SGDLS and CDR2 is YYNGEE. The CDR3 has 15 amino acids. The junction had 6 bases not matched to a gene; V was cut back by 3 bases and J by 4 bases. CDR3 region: CASSAELATTGELFF. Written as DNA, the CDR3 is TGTGCCAGCAGCGCCGAACTAGCGACCACCGGGGAGCTGTTTTTT. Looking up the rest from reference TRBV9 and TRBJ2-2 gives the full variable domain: DSGVTQTPKHLITATGQRVTLRCSPRSGDLSVYWYQQSLDQGLQFLIQYYNGEERAKGNILERFSAQQFPDLHSELNLSSLELGDSALYFCASSAELATTGELFFGEGSRLTVL.

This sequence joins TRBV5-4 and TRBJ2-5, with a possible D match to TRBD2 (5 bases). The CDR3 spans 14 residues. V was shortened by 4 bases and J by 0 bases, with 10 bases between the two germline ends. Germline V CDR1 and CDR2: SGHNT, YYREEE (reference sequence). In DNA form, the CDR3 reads TGTGCCAGCAGCGCGGGCTCCTACCAAGAGACCCAGTACTTC. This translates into CASSAGSYQETQYF.

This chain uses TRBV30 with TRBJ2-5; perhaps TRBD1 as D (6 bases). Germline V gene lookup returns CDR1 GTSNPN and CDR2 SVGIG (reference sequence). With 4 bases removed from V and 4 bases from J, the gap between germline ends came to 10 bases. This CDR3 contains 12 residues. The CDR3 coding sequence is TGTGCCTGGACCCAGGGGACAGAGACCCAGTACTTC. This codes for CAWTQGTETQYF.

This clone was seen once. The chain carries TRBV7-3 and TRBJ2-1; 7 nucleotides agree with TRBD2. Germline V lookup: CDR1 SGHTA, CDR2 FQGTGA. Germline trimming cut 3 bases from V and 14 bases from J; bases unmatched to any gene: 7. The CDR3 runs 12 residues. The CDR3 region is CASSFRGREKFF. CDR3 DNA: TGTGCCAGCAGCTTCCGAGGGCGGGAGAAGTTCTTC.

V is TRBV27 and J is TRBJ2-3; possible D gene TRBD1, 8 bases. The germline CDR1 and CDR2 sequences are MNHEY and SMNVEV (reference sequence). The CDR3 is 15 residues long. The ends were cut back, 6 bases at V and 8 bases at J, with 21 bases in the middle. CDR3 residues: CASRTGDRGGGTQYF. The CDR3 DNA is TGTGCCAGCAGGACGGGAGACAGGGGCGGGGGTACGCAGTATTTT.

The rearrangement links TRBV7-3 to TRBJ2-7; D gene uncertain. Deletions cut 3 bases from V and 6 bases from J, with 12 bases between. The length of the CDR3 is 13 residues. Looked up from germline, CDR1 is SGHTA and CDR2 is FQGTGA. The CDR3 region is CASSFGPPTEQYF. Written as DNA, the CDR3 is TGTGCCAGCAGCTTTGGGCCGCCAACCGAGCAGTACTTC.

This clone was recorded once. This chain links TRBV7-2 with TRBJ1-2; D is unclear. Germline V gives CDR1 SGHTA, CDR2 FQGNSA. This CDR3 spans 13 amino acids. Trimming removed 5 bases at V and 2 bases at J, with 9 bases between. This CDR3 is CASSIIRNYGYTF. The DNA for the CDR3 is TGTGCCAGCAGCATTATACGCAACTATGGCTACACCTTC.

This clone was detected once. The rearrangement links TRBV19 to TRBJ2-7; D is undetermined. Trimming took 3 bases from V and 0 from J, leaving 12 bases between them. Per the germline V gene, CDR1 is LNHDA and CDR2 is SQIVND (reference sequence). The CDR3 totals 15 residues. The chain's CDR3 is CASSIARLSSYEQYF. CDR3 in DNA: TGTGCCAGTAGTATTGCCAGGTTGAGCTCCTACGAGCAGTACTTC.

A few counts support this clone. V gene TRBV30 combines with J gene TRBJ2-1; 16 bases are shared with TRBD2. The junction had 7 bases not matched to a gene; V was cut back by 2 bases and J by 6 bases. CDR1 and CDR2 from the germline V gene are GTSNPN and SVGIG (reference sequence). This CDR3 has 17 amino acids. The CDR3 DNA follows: TGTGCCTGGAGTTCCGGGACTAGCGGGAGGGCCACCAATGAGCAGTTCTTC. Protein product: CAWSSGTSGRATNEQFF.

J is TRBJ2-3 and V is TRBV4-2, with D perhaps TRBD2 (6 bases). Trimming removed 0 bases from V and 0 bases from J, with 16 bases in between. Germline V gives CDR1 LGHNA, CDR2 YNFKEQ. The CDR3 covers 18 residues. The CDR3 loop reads CASSQELHSGTSTDTQYF. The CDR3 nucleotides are TGTGCCAGCAGCCAAGAGCTCCATAGCGGAACTAGCACAGATACGCAGTATTTT.